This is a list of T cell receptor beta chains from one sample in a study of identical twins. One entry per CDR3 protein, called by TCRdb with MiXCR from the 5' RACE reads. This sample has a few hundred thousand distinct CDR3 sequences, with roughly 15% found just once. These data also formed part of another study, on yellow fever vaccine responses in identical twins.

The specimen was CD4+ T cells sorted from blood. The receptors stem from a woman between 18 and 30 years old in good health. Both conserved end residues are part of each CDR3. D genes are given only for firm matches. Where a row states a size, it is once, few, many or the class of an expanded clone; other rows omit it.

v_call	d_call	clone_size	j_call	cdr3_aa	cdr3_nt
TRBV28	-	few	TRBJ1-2	CASSPAGEVGYTF	TGTGCCAGCAGTCCCGCAGGGGAAGTTGGCTACACCTTC
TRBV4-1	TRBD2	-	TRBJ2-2	CASSHELAGGPGELFF	TGCGCCAGCAGCCACGAACTAGCGGGAGGACCCGGGGAGCTGTTTTTT
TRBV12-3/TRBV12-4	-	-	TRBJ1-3	CASTRFKGSGNTIYF	TGTGCCAGCACCCGGTTCAAGGGGTCTGGAAACACCATATATTTT
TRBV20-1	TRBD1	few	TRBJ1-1	CSASDRGLLNTEAFF	TGCAGTGCTTCAGACAGGGGGCTCTTGAACACTGAAGCTTTCTTT
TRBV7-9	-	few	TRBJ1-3	CASSLGITGNTIYF	TGTGCCAGCAGCTTAGGAATAACTGGAAACACCATATATTTT
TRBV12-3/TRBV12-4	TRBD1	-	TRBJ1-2	CASSFSSLTDRAVLNYGYTF	TGTGCCAGCAGTTTCTCCTCGTTAACGGACAGGGCAGTCCTAAACTATGGCTACACCTTC
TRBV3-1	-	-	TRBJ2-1	CASSQDPGLGSDEQFF	TGTGCCAGCAGCCAAGATCCCGGACTGGGGTCTGATGAGCAGTTCTTC
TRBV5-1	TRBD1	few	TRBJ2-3	CASSLVRQGAADTQYF	TGCGCCAGCAGCTTGGTCCGACAGGGGGCCGCAGATACGCAGTATTTT
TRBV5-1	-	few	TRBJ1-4	CASSLDGKTHEKLFF	TGCGCCAGCAGCTTGGATGGGAAGACCCATGAAAAACTGTTTTTT
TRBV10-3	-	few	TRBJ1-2	CAIRRTAGDGYTF	TGTGCCATCAGACGGACGGCAGGGGATGGCTACACCTTC
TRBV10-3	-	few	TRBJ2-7	CAISEGRALYEQYF	TGTGCCATCAGTGAGGGGCGGGCTCTCTACGAGCAGTACTTC
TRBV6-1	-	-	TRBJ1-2	CASSPWDLAGYTF	TGTGCCAGCAGTCCGTGGGACTTGGCTGGCTACACCTTC
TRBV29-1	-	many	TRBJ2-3	CSVELGTLSTDTQYF	TGCAGCGTTGAATTGGGGACGTTGAGCACAGATACGCAGTATTTT
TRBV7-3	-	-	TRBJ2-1	CASSLRTDPRAPYNEQFF	TGTGCCAGCAGCTTAAGGACTGACCCTAGGGCCCCCTACAATGAGCAGTTCTTC
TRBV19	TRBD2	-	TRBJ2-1	CASSIGGGFYNEQFF	TGTGCCAGTAGTATAGGCGGGGGATTCTACAATGAGCAGTTCTTC
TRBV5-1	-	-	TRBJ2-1	CASSLEQPYNEQFF	TGCGCCAGCAGCTTGGAACAGCCCTACAATGAGCAGTTCTTC
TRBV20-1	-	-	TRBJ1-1	CSASSVGLSEAFF	TGCAGTGCTAGCTCGGTGGGATTGTCTGAAGCTTTCTTT
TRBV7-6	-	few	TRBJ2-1	CASSLEPRHGGSSYNEQFF	TGTGCCAGCAGCTTAGAACCCCGTCACGGGGGAAGCTCCTACAATGAGCAGTTCTTC
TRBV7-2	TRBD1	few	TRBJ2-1	CASMPNPGQAYNEQFF	TGTGCCAGCATGCCTAATCCGGGACAGGCGTACAATGAGCAGTTCTTC
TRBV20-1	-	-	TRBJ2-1	CSAPRRAPGNEQFF	TGCAGTGCTCCCCGAAGGGCCCCAGGCAATGAGCAGTTCTTC
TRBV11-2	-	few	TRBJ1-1	CASSLDGAGGEAFF	TGTGCCAGCAGCTTAGACGGCGCTGGGGGTGAAGCTTTCTTT
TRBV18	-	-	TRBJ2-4	CASSPSHTRAKNIQYF	TGTGCCAGCTCACCCTCCCACACGAGGGCCAAAAACATTCAGTACTTC
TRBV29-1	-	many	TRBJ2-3	CSVEDRRASADTQYF	TGCAGCGTTGAAGATCGTAGGGCTAGCGCAGATACGCAGTATTTT